A single sample is the source of the 11 T cell receptor beta chains below, sequenced in a study of blood T cell repertoires in COVID-19. Assay used: immunoSEQ multiplex PCR; TCRdb lists only in-frame clones, some missing. The table lists more than 95,000 clones, around 76% of them singletons, with 6% in the top ten. Material for sequencing was peripheral blood. These receptor sequences come from a man aged 80 or over with COVID-19, enrolled during active disease.

CDR3 coding DNA: TGTGCCAGCAGCCTCCTTTACCGGGACAGGGGGCGCGGGGTCTATGGCTACACCTTC. It is translated as CASSLLYRDRGRGVYGYTF. The chain recombines TRBV11-2 with TRBJ1-2, with TRBD1 identical over 12 bases. The ends lost 5 bases at V and 4 bases at J; junction bases unmatched: 17. Germline assignment: CDR1 SGHAT and CDR2 FQNNGV. This CDR3 is 19 amino acids long. Full variable domain (remainder filled in from reference TRBV11-2 and TRBJ1-2): EAGVAQSPRYKIIEKRQSVAFWCNPISGHATLYWYQQILGQGPKLLIQFQNNGVVDDSQLPKDRFSAERLKGVDSTLKIQPAKLEDSAVYLCASSLLYRDRGRGVYGYTFGSGTRLTVV.

The chain recombines TRBV29-1 with TRBJ2-1; 10 bases match TRBD2. Per the germline V gene, CDR1 is SQVTM and CDR2 is ANQGSEA. V lost 4 bases, J lost 4 bases, and 4 bases stayed unmatched. The CDR3 extends over 14 amino acids. The CDR3 sequence: CSVVAGGSYNEQFF. The CDR3 nucleotides read TGCAGCGTTGTAGCGGGAGGTTCTTACAATGAGCAGTTCTTC.

The gene calls are TRBV11-3 and TRBJ2-1, with D possibly being TRBD2 (6 bases). Germline V CDR1 and CDR2: SGHNT, YENEEA. This CDR3 has 13 residues. V lost 1 base to trimming and J lost 10 bases, with 11 bases between them. The CDR3, as DNA: TGTGCCAGCAGCTTAGCCCTAGCGAACGAGCAGTTCTTC. As protein: CASSLALANEQFF.

V is TRBV6-2 or TRBV6-3 and J is TRBJ2-7, with D possibly being TRBD2 (5 bases). V lost 0 bases and J lost 0, with 9 bases in between. There are 15 residues in the CDR3. The germline gives CDR1 MNHEY, CDR2 SVGEGT. The CDR3 nucleotides read TGTGCCAGCAGTTACTCCGGGGTCCACTCCTACGAGCAGTACTTC. It encodes CASSYSGVHSYEQYF.

The genes are TRBV11-3 and TRBJ2-3; D unresolved. The V end was cut by 1 base, the J end by 5 bases, with 7 bases between. This CDR3 has 13 amino acids. CDR1 is SGHNT, CDR2 YENEEA, per germline. The CDR3 loop is CASSLAAVDTQYF. In nucleotides, the CDR3 is TGTGCCAGCAGCTTAGCGGCGGTAGATACGCAGTATTTT. Full variable domain (missing parts from reference TRBV11-3 and TRBJ2-3): EAGVVQSPRYKIIEKKQPVAFWCNPISGHNTLYWYLQNLGQGPELLIRYENEEAVDDSQLPKDRFSAERLKGVDSTLKIQPAELGDSAVYLCASSLAAVDTQYFGPGTRLTVL.

V and J are TRBV6-1 and TRBJ2-3; the D is unclear. V lost 2 bases and J lost 4, with 4 bases in between. Germline loops: CDR1 MNHNS, CDR2 SASEGT. The CDR3 is made up of 12 amino acids. CDR3 sequence: CASSERADTQYF. The CDR3 DNA is TGTGCCAGCAGTGAAAGAGCAGATACGCAGTATTTT.

The gene calls are TRBV5-1 and TRBJ2-1; 9 bases agree with TRBD1. J lost 4 bases, V lost 0 bases, and 8 bases had no gene match. The CDR3 runs 17 residues. CDR1 and CDR2 (germline): SGHRS, YFSETQ. The DNA for the CDR3 is TGCGCCAGCAGCTTGGATACAGGGGGCCCCTTTTACAATGAGCAGTTCTTC. Amino acid sequence: CASSLDTGGPFYNEQFF. The full variable domain, with the rest looked up from reference TRBV5-1 and TRBJ2-1, is KAGVTQTPRYLIKTRGQQVTLSCSPISGHRSVSWYQQTPGQGLQFLFEYFSETQRNKGNFPGRFSGRQFSNSRSEMNVSTLELGDSALYLCASSLDTGGPFYNEQFFGPGTRLTVL.

The chain is built from TRBV11-3 and TRBJ2-1, with TRBD2 matching over 12 bases. Germline assignment: CDR1 SGHNT and CDR2 YENEEA. V lost 5 bases and J lost 3; bases outside the gene matches: 2. The CDR3 has 15 amino acids. CDR3 bases: TGTGCCAGCAGCCCGGGACTAGCGGGCTACAATGAGCAGTTCTTC. Protein sequence: CASSPGLAGYNEQFF.

This sequence joins TRBV28 and TRBJ1-2, with D unclear. This CDR3 region has 12 residues. With 3 bases removed from V and 10 bases from J, the gap between germline ends came to 12 bases. Germline-derived CDR1 and CDR2 are MDHEN and SYDVKM. CDR3 in DNA: TGTGCCAGCAGTTTCGATCCGGTTGACTACACCTTC. Translating gives CASSFDPVDYTF.

The CDR3 spells CATSDWRQGNTGELFF. The DNA for the CDR3 is TGTGCCACCAGTGATTGGCGGCAGGGGAACACCGGGGAGCTGTTTTTT. V is TRBV24-1 and J is TRBJ2-2, with a possible D match to TRBD1 (5 bases). Trimming cost V 2 bases and J 1 base, with 10 bases left between them. CDR1 KGHDR and CDR2 SFDVKD come from the germline V gene. This CDR3 contains 16 residues.

The rearrangement uses TRBV28 and TRBJ1-1; TRBD1 matches 8 bases. CDR1 MDHEN and CDR2 SYDVKM come from the germline V gene. V lost 4 bases, J lost 5 bases, and 6 bases stayed unmatched. This CDR3 has 14 residues. CDR3 in DNA: TGTGCCAGCAGTTGGACAGGGTGGGGGACTGAAGCTTTCTTT. This encodes CASSWTGWGTEAFF. The full variable domain, completed using reference TRBV28 and TRBJ1-1, is DVKVTQSSRYLVKRTGEKVFLECVQDMDHENMFWYRQDPGLGLRLIYFSYDVKMKEKGDIPEGYSVSREKKERFSLILESASTNQTSMYLCASSWTGWGTEAFFGQGTRLTVV.